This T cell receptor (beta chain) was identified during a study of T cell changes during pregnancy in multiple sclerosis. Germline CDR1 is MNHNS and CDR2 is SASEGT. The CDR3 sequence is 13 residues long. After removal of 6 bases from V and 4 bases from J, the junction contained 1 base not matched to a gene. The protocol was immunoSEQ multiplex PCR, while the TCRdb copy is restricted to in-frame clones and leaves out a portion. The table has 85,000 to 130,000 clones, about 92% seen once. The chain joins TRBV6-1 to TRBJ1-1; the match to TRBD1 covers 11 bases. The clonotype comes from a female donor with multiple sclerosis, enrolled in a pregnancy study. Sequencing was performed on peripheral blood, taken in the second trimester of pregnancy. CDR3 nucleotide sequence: TGTGCCAGCAGAGGACAGGGGGCCACTGAAGCTTTCTTT. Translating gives CASRGQGATEAFF.